This is a list of T cell receptor beta chains from one sample in a study of control samples from healthy donors and cancer patients. Libraries were prepared by immunoSEQ multiplex PCR; TCRdb keeps only in-frame clonotypes and omits some of them. This table holds around 200,000 clones, roughly 94% found once. Specimen: blood. These TCRs come from a man aged 45-60 years in good health. CDR3s include the opening cysteine and the closing phenylalanine or tryptophan. Each record gives: V gene, D gene, J gene, clone size, CDR3 DNA, CDR3 protein. A D gene is named only where the DNA matches it firmly. Not all rows give a size; the values are once, few, many and, for expanded clones, a class.

V: TRBV6-4; D: .; J: TRBJ1-2; size: .; DNA: TGTGCCAGCAGACCCCAGGGAAGGGCTGGCTACACCTTC; CDR3: CASRPQGRAGYTF
V: TRBV28; D: .; J: TRBJ2-7; size: .; DNA: TGTGCCAGCAGTTTACCGAACTACGAGCAGTACTTC; CDR3: CASSLPNYEQYF
V: TRBV7-2; D: .; J: TRBJ2-1; size: .; DNA: TGTGCCAGCAGCCTCCGCAGGCGTGAGCAGTTCTTC; CDR3: CASSLRRREQFF
V: TRBV3-1/TRBV3-2; D: TRBD2; J: TRBJ2-5; size: .; DNA: TGTGCCAGCAGCCCCCTAGCGGGTAGCCAGACCCAGTACTTC; CDR3: CASSPLAGSQTQYF
V: TRBV19; D: .; J: TRBJ1-3; size: .; DNA: TGTGCCAGTAGTGGTGCCGTCAATATTGGAAACACCATATATTTT; CDR3: CASSGAVNIGNTIYF
V: TRBV23-1; D: .; J: TRBJ1-2; size: .; DNA: TGCGCCAGCAGTCAAGTGCTCCCTCCCTATGGCTACACCTTC; CDR3: CASSQVLPPYGYTF
V: TRBV29-1; D: .; J: TRBJ2-7; size: .; DNA: TGCAGCGTAGCCGCTGCGGAGGGGGTCTACGAGCAGTACTTC; CDR3: CSVAAAEGVYEQYF
V: TRBV5-1; D: .; J: TRBJ2-3; size: .; DNA: TGCGCCAGCAGCTCGACAGGCACAGATACGCAGTATTTT; CDR3: CASSSTGTDTQYF
V: TRBV6-5; D: .; J: TRBJ1-5; size: .; DNA: TGTGCCAGCACTACCTTTTTCGGGGATGGTCAGCCCCAGCATTTT; CDR3: CASTTFFGDGQPQHF
V: TRBV9; D: TRBD1; J: TRBJ2-6; size: .; DNA: TGTGCCAGCAGCGGGGGGACAGCTAGACGTGGGGCCAACGTCCTGACTTTC; CDR3: CASSGGTARRGANVLTF
V: TRBV28; D: .; J: TRBJ2-6; size: .; DNA: TGTGCCAGCAGTTTCGGTGGGGGAACTGGGGCCAACGTCCTGACTTTC; CDR3: CASSFGGGTGANVLTF
V: TRBV10-3; D: TRBD1; J: TRBJ1-1; size: .; DNA: TGTGCCATCAGTGCGATGACAGGGGGGAGCACTGAAGCTTTCTTT; CDR3: CAISAMTGGSTEAFF
V: TRBV11-2; D: TRBD1; J: TRBJ2-2; size: .; DNA: TGTGCCAGCAGCCTTACCGGGACAGCGAACACCGGGGAGCTGTTTTTT; CDR3: CASSLTGTANTGELFF
V: TRBV4-1; D: TRBD1; J: TRBJ1-4; size: .; DNA: TGCGCCAGCAGCCAATTGGGACAGGGTGAAACTAATGAAAAACTGTTTTTT; CDR3: CASSQLGQGETNEKLFF
V: TRBV7-2; D: TRBD1; J: TRBJ2-2; size: .; DNA: TGTGCCAGCAGCCCACAGGGGGCTGGCGGGGAGCTGTTTTTT; CDR3: CASSPQGAGGELFF
V: TRBV3-1/TRBV3-2; D: .; J: TRBJ1-2; size: .; DNA: TGTGCCAGCAGCCAAAGTACGTGGGGCTACACCTTC; CDR3: CASSQSTWGYTF
V: TRBV6-6; D: .; J: TRBJ1-2; size: .; DNA: TGTGCCAGCAGTTACTCGAGGCAGGGGAAGGCCTATGGCTACACCTTC; CDR3: CASSYSRQGKAYGYTF
V: TRBV6-7; D: .; J: TRBJ2-7; size: .; DNA: TGTGCCAGCAGTTACTCGAGGAGGGTTGGGGCCTACGAGCAGTACTTC; CDR3: CASSYSRRVGAYEQYF
V: TRBV4-2; D: TRBD1; J: TRBJ1-6; size: .; DNA: TGTGCCAGCAGCCGTGGCCGGGACAGGAGGAATTCACCCCTCCACTTT; CDR3: CASSRGRDRRNSPLHF
V: TRBV10-3; D: .; J: TRBJ1-1; size: once; DNA: TGTGCCGCACGCCGAGGGGAGAACACTGAAGCTTTCTTT; CDR3: CAARRGENTEAFF
V: TRBV5-1; D: .; J: TRBJ2-5; size: .; DNA: TGCGCCAGCAGCTTGGATACGGAGACCCAGTACTTC; CDR3: CASSLDTETQYF
V: TRBV5-1; D: TRBD1; J: TRBJ1-2; size: once; DNA: TGCGCCAGCAGCTTAGACAGGGGAGGCTATGGCTACACCTTC; CDR3: CASSLDRGGYGYTF
V: TRBV25-1; D: .; J: TRBJ1-1; size: .; DNA: TGTGCCAGCATTGGAGGCACTGAAGCTTTCTTT; CDR3: CASIGGTEAFF
V: TRBV6-2/TRBV6-3; D: TRBD1; J: TRBJ1-6; size: .; DNA: TGTGCCAGCAGCCCGGGACAGGGAGAAACACCCCTCCACTTT; CDR3: CASSPGQGETPLHF
V: TRBV10-2; D: .; J: TRBJ1-6; size: .; DNA: TGCGCCAGCAGTGGGGGTGGAGGGTCAGGATCACCCCTCCACTTT; CDR3: CASSGGGGSGSPLHF
V: TRBV5-6; D: .; J: TRBJ1-2; size: .; DNA: TGTGCCAGCAGCTTAGGGATAGGTGGTTATGGCTACACCTTC; CDR3: CASSLGIGGYGYTF
V: TRBV20-1; D: .; J: TRBJ2-5; size: .; DNA: TGCAGTGCTGGGGGGTTCGGGACCCAGTACTTC; CDR3: CSAGGFGTQYF
V: TRBV24-1; D: TRBD1; J: TRBJ1-2; size: .; DNA: TGTGCCACCAGTGACAAAAGGACAGGCACTAACTATGGCTACACCTTC; CDR3: CATSDKRTGTNYGYTF
V: TRBV28; D: .; J: TRBJ1-2; size: .; DNA: TGTGCCAGCAGTTTAAACGCCATATTGGGCTATGGCTACACCTTC; CDR3: CASSLNAILGYGYTF
V: TRBV5-1; D: .; J: TRBJ1-3; size: .; DNA: TGCGCCAGCAGCTTGGACCTTAGTAGCTCTGGAAACACCATATATTTT; CDR3: CASSLDLSSSGNTIYF
V: TRBV5-4; D: .; J: TRBJ1-2; size: .; DNA: TGTGCCAGCAGCTCCATTAGGGCGGATAACTATGGCTACACCTTC; CDR3: CASSSIRADNYGYTF
V: TRBV6-5; D: .; J: TRBJ2-2; size: .; DNA: TGTGCCAGCAGCGCTTACACCGGGGAGCTGTTTTTT; CDR3: CASSAYTGELFF
V: TRBV18; D: .; J: TRBJ2-1; size: .; DNA: TGTGCCAGCTCACCTCTCGGGGGAACATACTCCTACAATGAGCAGTTCTTC; CDR3: CASSPLGGTYSYNEQFF
V: TRBV2; D: TRBD1; J: TRBJ1-6; size: .; DNA: TGTGCCAGCAGCGAACAGGGGATTATGAATTCACCCCTCCACTTT; CDR3: CASSEQGIMNSPLHF
V: TRBV7-2; D: .; J: TRBJ1-5; size: once; DNA: TGTGCCAGCAGCTTTATGGGAGATCAGCCCCAGCATTTT; CDR3: CASSFMGDQPQHF
V: TRBV13; D: TRBD1; J: TRBJ1-1; size: .; DNA: TGTGCCAGCAGCTTACAGGGGGCCACTGAAGCTTTCTTT; CDR3: CASSLQGATEAFF
V: TRBV5-1; D: .; J: TRBJ1-6; size: .; DNA: TGCGCCAGCAGCTTGAGTCAGGGTAGGAATTCACCCCTCCACTTT; CDR3: CASSLSQGRNSPLHF
V: TRBV7-9; D: TRBD1; J: TRBJ1-1; size: few; DNA: TGTGCCAGCAGCTTAGAGTTTGGACAGGGGGTCCCTGAAGCTTTCTTT; CDR3: CASSLEFGQGVPEAFF
V: TRBV18; D: .; J: TRBJ1-3; size: .; DNA: TGTGCCAGCTCACACGCCAGGCCCACCCGAGGGATCTCTGGAAACACCATATATTTT; CDR3: CASSHARPTRGISGNTIYF
V: TRBV4-2; D: .; J: TRBJ1-1; size: .; DNA: TGTGCCAGCAGTCCAGATCCGGGGCGAACATTCACTGAAGCTTTCTTT; CDR3: CASSPDPGRTFTEAFF
V: TRBV6-5; D: .; J: TRBJ1-3; size: .; DNA: TGTGCCAGCAACGGGGGATACTCTGGAAACACCATATATTTT; CDR3: CASNGGYSGNTIYF
V: TRBV3-1/TRBV3-2; D: TRBD1; J: TRBJ1-6; size: .; DNA: TGTGCCAGCAGCCAAGATTTACAGGGGGCTTATTCACCCCTCCACTTT; CDR3: CASSQDLQGAYSPLHF
V: TRBV19; D: .; J: TRBJ1-5; size: .; DNA: TGTGCCAGTAGTCCCGGACTGTCTCAGCCCCAGCATTTT; CDR3: CASSPGLSQPQHF
V: TRBV11-3; D: .; J: TRBJ2-5; size: .; DNA: TGTGCCAGCAGCAAAGAACAGGCCCAAGAGACCCAGTACTTC; CDR3: CASSKEQAQETQYF
V: TRBV5-6; D: TRBD1; J: TRBJ1-3; size: once; DNA: TGTGCCAGCAGCTTGGAACAGGGGAGGCTCTCTGGAAACACCATATATTTT; CDR3: CASSLEQGRLSGNTIYF
V: TRBV5-1; D: .; J: TRBJ2-2; size: .; DNA: TGCGCCAGCAGCTCCGAGGGGGGGCTCAACGGGGAGCTGTTTTTT; CDR3: CASSSEGGLNGELFF
V: TRBV11-2; D: TRBD1; J: TRBJ1-1; size: .; DNA: TGTGCCAGCACCACAGGGGGGGCCGACACTGAAGCTTTCTTT; CDR3: CASTTGGADTEAFF
V: TRBV19; D: TRBD1; J: TRBJ1-4; size: .; DNA: TGTGCCAGTAGCCCCAGGGGGCCCGAGAAGTCCGCTAATGAAAAACTGTTTTTT; CDR3: CASSPRGPEKSANEKLFF
V: TRBV20-1; D: .; J: TRBJ1-1; size: .; DNA: TGCAGTGCTAGTGGGGGCCTGGGTGAAGCTTTCTTT; CDR3: CSASGGLGEAFF
V: TRBV3-1/TRBV3-2; D: .; J: TRBJ2-4; size: .; DNA: TGTGCCAGCAGCCAAGATGACACAGGGAAGGTTCAGTACTTC; CDR3: CASSQDDTGKVQYF
V: TRBV2; D: .; J: TRBJ2-7; size: .; DNA: TGTGCCAGCAGTATACAGGGTGGCCTGTACGAGCAGTACTTC; CDR3: CASSIQGGLYEQYF
V: TRBV2; D: .; J: TRBJ1-4; size: few; DNA: TGTGCCAGCAGCGGTCAGGGCACTAATGAAAAACTGTTTTTT; CDR3: CASSGQGTNEKLFF
V: TRBV19; D: .; J: TRBJ1-2; size: .; DNA: TGTGCCAGTAGTATAGCAAAAGGGCGAGGCTACACCTTC; CDR3: CASSIAKGRGYTF
V: TRBV5-1; D: TRBD1; J: TRBJ1-2; size: once; DNA: TGCGCCAGCAGCTCGGGACAGGAGGGAAATGGCTACACCTTC; CDR3: CASSSGQEGNGYTF
V: TRBV28; D: TRBD1; J: TRBJ1-5; size: .; DNA: TGTGCCAGCAGTTCCCCACGACAGGGTAATCAGCCCCAGCATTTT; CDR3: CASSSPRQGNQPQHF
V: TRBV29-1; D: .; J: TRBJ2-5; size: .; DNA: TGCAGCGTTGCGAATTCCCAAGAGACCCAGTACTTC; CDR3: CSVANSQETQYF